This T cell receptor (beta chain) was captured by sequencing in a study of T cell repertoires in aging, cancer and after chemotherapy. Study outcomes and limitations: The repertoire data cannot show anything about immunological memory following chemotherapy.

Notes on this clonotype: Its antigen remains unidentified.

Germline V gene lookup returns CDR1 MNHNS and CDR2 SASEGT. The CDR3 has 14 residues. V was trimmed by 3 bases and J by 5 bases, leaving 13 bases between them. Amplification of TCR beta used genomic DNA extracted from peripheral blood. Rearranged V-D-J TRB sequences were amplified with a mixed TRB-A/B primer pool. TCRdb analysed the multiplex PCR reads with MiXCR anew, one entry per CDR3 protein. Here the sample spans fewer than 12,000 distinct CDR3 sequences, more than 30% being singletons. The J gene is TRBJ1-1, the V gene TRBV6-1; D is possibly TRBD1 (5 bases). This clonotype was obtained from a human donor in good health. The sequenced sample consisted of blood. CDR3 sequence: CASSDDSLGTEAFF. Written as DNA, the CDR3 is TGTGCCAGCAGTGACGACAGTCTCGGGACTGAAGCTTTCTTT.